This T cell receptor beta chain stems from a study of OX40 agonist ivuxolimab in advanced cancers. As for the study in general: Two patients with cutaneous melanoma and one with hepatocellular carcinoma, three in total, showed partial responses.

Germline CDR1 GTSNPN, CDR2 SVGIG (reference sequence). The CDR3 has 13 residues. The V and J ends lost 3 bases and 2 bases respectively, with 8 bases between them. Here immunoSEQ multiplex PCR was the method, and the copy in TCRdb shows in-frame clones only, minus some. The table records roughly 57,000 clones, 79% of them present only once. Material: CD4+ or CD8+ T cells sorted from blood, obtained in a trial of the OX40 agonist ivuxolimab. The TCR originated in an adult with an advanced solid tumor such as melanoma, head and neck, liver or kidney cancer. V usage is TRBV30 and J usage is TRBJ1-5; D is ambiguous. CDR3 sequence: CAWRDAGNQPQHF. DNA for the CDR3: TGTGCCTGGAGGGACGCGGGCAATCAGCCCCAGCATTTT.